One TCR beta chain is described in this entry. The antigen is not known. The data derive from a study of PD-1 blockade in classical Hodgkin lymphoma. Study findings and constraints: CD4+ TCR diversity, unlike CD8+, rose significantly by C4D1.

Sequenced by immunoSEQ multiplex PCR; TCRdb stores in-frame clones only, minus some. The table shows 30,000 to 40,000 clones, with roughly 90% occurring only once. Autologous stem cell transplantation was followed by relapse in every patient, and brentuximab vedotin exposure varied. Negative selection with magnetic separation was used to purify CD4+ T cells from thawed PBMCs. This material consisted of CD4+ T cells from blood, taken at baseline. This receptor was taken from a human donor with classical Hodgkin lymphoma.

CDR3 loop: CASSYARDRAEAFF. CDR3 nucleotides: TGTGCCAGCAGTTACGCCCGGGACAGGGCGGAAGCTTTCTTT. The V gene is TRBV6-5, the J gene TRBJ1-1; TRBD1 matches at 9 bases. V shed 2 bases, J shed 8 bases, and the junction held 6 bases outside the gene matches. The germline V gene encodes CDR1 MNHEY and CDR2 SVGAGI. The CDR3 consists of 14 residues.